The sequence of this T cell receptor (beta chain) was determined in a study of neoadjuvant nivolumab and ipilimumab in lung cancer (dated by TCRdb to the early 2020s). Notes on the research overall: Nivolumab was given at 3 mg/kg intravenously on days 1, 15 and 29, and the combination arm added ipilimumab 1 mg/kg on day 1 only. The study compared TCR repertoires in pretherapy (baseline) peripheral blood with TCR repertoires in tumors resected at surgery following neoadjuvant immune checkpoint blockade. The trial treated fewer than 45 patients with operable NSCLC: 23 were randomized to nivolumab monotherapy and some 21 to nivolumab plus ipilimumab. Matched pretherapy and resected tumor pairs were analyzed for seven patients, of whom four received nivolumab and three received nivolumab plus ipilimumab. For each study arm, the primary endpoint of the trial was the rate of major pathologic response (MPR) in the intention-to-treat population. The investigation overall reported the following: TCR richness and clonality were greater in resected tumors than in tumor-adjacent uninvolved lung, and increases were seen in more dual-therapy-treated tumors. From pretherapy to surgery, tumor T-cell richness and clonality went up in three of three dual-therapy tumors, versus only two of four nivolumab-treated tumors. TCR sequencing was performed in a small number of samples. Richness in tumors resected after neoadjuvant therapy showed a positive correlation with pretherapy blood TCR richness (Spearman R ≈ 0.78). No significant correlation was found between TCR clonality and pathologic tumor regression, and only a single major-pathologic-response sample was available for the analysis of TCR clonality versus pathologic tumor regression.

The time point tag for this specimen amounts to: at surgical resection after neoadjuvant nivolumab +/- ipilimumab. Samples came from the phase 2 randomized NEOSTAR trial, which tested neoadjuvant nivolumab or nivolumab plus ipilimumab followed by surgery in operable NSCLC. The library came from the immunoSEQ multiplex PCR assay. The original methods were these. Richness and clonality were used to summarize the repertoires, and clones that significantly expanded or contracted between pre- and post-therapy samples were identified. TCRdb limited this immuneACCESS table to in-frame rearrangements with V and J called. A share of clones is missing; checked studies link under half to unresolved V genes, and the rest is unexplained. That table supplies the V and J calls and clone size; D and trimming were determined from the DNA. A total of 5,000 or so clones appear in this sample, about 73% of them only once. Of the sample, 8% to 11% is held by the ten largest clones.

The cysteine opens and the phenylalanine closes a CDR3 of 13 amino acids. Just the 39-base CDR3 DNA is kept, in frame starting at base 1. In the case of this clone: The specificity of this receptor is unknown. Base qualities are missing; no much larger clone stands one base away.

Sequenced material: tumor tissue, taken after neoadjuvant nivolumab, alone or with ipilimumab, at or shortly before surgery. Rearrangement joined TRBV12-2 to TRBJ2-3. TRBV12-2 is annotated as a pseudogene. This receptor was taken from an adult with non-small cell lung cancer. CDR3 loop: CASRLEGGDTQYF. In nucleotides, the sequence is TGTGCAAGTCGCTTAGAAGGGGGGGATACGCAGTATTTT.